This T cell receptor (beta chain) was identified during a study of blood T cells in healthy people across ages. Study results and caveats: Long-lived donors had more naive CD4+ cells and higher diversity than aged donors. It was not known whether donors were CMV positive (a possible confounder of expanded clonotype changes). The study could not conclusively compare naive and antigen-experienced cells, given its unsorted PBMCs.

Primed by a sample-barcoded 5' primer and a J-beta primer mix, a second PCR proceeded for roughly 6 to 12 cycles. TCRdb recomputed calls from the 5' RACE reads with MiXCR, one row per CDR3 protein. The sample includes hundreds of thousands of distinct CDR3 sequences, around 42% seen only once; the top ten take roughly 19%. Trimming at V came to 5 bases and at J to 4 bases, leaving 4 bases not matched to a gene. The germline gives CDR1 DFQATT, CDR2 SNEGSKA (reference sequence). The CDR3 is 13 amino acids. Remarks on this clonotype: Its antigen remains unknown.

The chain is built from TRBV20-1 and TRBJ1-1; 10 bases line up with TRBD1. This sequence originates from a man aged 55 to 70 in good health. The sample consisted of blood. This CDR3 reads CSAPWTGGTEAFF. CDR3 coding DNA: TGCAGTGCTCCCTGGACAGGGGGCACTGAAGCTTTCTTT.